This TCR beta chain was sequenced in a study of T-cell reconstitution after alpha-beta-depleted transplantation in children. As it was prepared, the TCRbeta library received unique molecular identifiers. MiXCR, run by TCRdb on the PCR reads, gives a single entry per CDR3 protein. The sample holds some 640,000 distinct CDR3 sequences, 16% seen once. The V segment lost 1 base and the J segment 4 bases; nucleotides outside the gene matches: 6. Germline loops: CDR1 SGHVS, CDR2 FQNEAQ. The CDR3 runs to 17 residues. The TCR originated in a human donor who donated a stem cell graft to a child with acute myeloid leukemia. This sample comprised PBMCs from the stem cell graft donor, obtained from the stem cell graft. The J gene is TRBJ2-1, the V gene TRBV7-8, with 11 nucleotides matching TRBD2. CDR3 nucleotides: TGTGCCAGCAGCTTAGTCCCGGGGACTAGCGGATACAATGAGCAGTTCTTC. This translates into CASSLVPGTSGYNEQFF. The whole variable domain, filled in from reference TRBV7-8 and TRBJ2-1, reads GAGVSQSPRYKVAKRGQDVALRCDPISGHVSLFWYQQALGQGPEFLTYFQNEAQLDKSGLPSDRFFAERPEGSVSTLKIQRTQQEDSAVYLCASSLVPGTSGYNEQFFGPGTRLTVL.